The 30 T cell receptor beta chains below were found in one sample sequenced in a study of cytomegalovirus exposure and HLA in healthy donors. Clones were sequenced by immunoSEQ multiplex PCR, and TCRdb holds only the in-frame ones, with some missing. The profile shows about 140,000 clones, roughly 88% of them singletons. The sample taken for sequencing was PBMCs. The receptors were sampled from a young woman in good health and CMV-seropositive.

This clone showed up just a few times. The DNA of the CDR3 is TGTGCCAGCAGCTTACAGCGGGAGAGCGAGGAGCTGTTTTTT. Encoded protein: CASSLQRESEELFF. The chain is built from TRBV7-3 and TRBJ2-2, with 8 bases lining up with TRBD2. Looked up from germline, CDR1 is SGHTA and CDR2 is FQGTGA. This CDR3 spans 14 amino acids. The V segment lost 2 bases and the J segment 10 bases; nucleotides outside the gene matches: 6. Full variable domain (missing parts from reference TRBV7-3 and TRBJ2-2): GAGVSQTPSNKVTEKGKYVELRCDPISGHTALYWYRQSLGQGPEFLIYFQGTGAADDSGLPNDRFFAVRPEGSVSTLKIQRTERGDSAVYLCASSLQRESEELFFGEGSRLTVL.

The J gene is TRBJ2-5, the V gene TRBV4-3; TRBD2 matches 12 bases. V lost 1 base, J lost 1 base, and 1 base stayed unmatched. CDR1 is LGHNA, CDR2 YSLEER, per germline. CDR3 length: 16 residues. The DNA of the CDR3 is TGCGCCAGCAGCCAAGCGACTAGCGGGGGCCAAGAGACCCAGTACTTC. Translation gives CASSQATSGGQETQYF.

The genes are TRBV6-5 and TRBJ2-7; D gene ambiguous. The V gene lost 0 bases and the J gene lost 3 bases, with 9 bases spanning the gap. The CDR3 totals 14 residues. CDR1 and CDR2 from the germline V gene are MNHEY and SVGAGI. In DNA, the CDR3 is TGTGCCAGCAGTTACTCGATTCAGGACTACGAGCAGTACTTC. Its protein product is CASSYSIQDYEQYF.

The chain couples TRBV7-2 to TRBJ1-2; TRBD1 matches at 9 bases. V trimming: 1 base; J trimming: 3 bases; junction bases outside the gene matches: 3. CDR3 length equals 15 residues. The V gene's germline CDR1 is SGHTA and CDR2 FQGNSA. The CDR3 loop reads CASSLGQGEYYGYTF. In nucleotides, the CDR3 is TGTGCCAGCAGCTTAGGACAGGGGGAATACTATGGCTACACCTTC.

The gene calls are TRBV6-1 and TRBJ2-1; 8 nucleotides align to TRBD2. The CDR3 consists of 15 residues. The germline V gene has CDR1 MNHNS and CDR2 SASEGT. V dropped 7 bases and J dropped 2; count of bases not matched to a gene: 7. The CDR3 DNA reads as TGTGCCAGCAAAATCCAGCGGGAGACCTACAATGAGCAGTTCTTC. Amino acids: CASKIQRETYNEQFF.

The chain uses TRBV7-9 and TRBJ1-4; TRBD1 matches at 10 bases. The V gene end was trimmed by 5 bases and the J gene end by 10 bases; junction bases not matched to a gene: 7. This CDR3 is 14 amino acids long. The germline V gene has CDR1 SEHNR and CDR2 FQNEAQ (reference sequence). Here the CDR3 reads CASSPGQGVAKLFF. CDR3 sequence (DNA): TGTGCCAGCAGCCCTGGACAGGGGGTAGCAAAACTGTTTTTT.

The chain couples TRBV7-9 to TRBJ1-1; D is perhaps TRBD1 (5 bases). CDR3 length equals 14 residues. Trimming removed 5 bases at V and 0 bases at J, with 10 bases between. Germline V gene data show CDR1 as SEHNR and CDR2 as FQNEAQ (reference sequence). The CDR3 bases are TGTGCCAGCAGCCTCGGGGGTCTGAACACTGAAGCTTTCTTT. Protein product: CASSLGGLNTEAFF. Based on the CDR3 plus reference TRBV7-9 and TRBJ1-1, the full variable domain is DTGVSQNPRHKITKRGQNVTFRCDPISEHNRLYWYRQTLGQGPEFLTYFQNEAQLEKSRLLSDRFSAERPKGSFSTLEIQRTEQGDSAMYLCASSLGGLNTEAFFGQGTRLTVV.

This clone occurred a few times. V usage is TRBV2 and J usage is TRBJ1-1; 7 bases map to TRBD1. The germline CDR1 and CDR2 sequences are SNHLY and FYNNEI. V shed 4 bases and J 7 bases; nucleotides not matched to a gene: 6. The CDR3 runs to 13 residues. The CDR3 region has the DNA TGTGCCAGCAGTGGCGCCGGGACAGTTGAAGCTTTCTTT. It codes for CASSGAGTVEAFF. The entire variable domain, with the rest obtained from reference TRBV2 and TRBJ1-1, is as follows: EPEVTQTPSHQVTQMGQEVILRCVPISNHLYFYWYRQILGQKVEFLVSFYNNEISEKSEIFDDQFSVERPDGSNFTLKIRSTKLEDSAMYFCASSGAGTVEAFFGQGTRLTVV.

The chain is built from TRBV18 and TRBJ2-5, with TRBD1 as a possible D gene (5 bases). CDR1 and CDR2 (germline): KGHSH, LQKENI. The CDR3 is 17 residues long. The V and J ends lost 3 bases and 4 bases respectively, with 21 bases between them. The CDR3 here is CASSPALGRANRETQYF. Here the CDR3 DNA reads TGTGCCAGCTCACCGGCTCTTGGCAGGGCCAATAGAGAGACCCAGTACTTC. The whole variable domain, filled in from reference TRBV18 and TRBJ2-5, reads NAGVMQNPRHLVRRRGQEARLRCSPMKGHSHVYWYRQLPEEGLKFMVYLQKENIIDESGMPKERFSAEFPKEGPSILRIQQVVRGDSAAYFCASSPALGRANRETQYFGPGTRLLVL.

This clone was seen a single time. This chain uses TRBV29-1 with TRBJ2-3, with TRBD1 matching over 10 bases. The CDR3 sequence is 18 residues long. Unmatched junction bases numbered 11, after V lost 2 bases and J lost 0 bases. CDR1 and CDR2 from the germline V gene are SQVTM and ANQGSEA. CDR3 amino acids: CSVESGGDRGFSTDTQYF. The CDR3 DNA reads as TGCAGCGTTGAATCAGGGGGGGACAGGGGTTTTAGCACAGATACGCAGTATTTT.

CDR3 sequence (DNA): TGTGCCAGCAGCAGGGGGTCGGGAAACACCATATATTTT. Its protein is CASSRGSGNTIYF. The chain carries TRBV2 and TRBJ1-3; 7 positions agree with TRBD1. The CDR3 is made up of 13 amino acids. Germline-derived CDR1 and CDR2 are SNHLY and FYNNEI. With 6 bases clipped from V and 4 bases from J, the junction kept 3 bases outside the gene matches.

The table lists this clone with a few counts. Different DNA sequences within this sample yield the same CDR3. The chain joins TRBV4-1 to TRBJ2-3, with 10 bases matching TRBD2. Trimming took 4 bases from V and 6 from J; bases not matched to a gene: 7. The CDR3 is 15 residues long. Germline CDR1 and CDR2: MGHRA and YSYEKL. CDR3 in amino acids: CASSRLAGEGDTQYF. For the CDR3, the DNA is TGCGCCAGCAGCCGGCTAGCGGGGGAAGGGGATACGCAGTATTTT.

This rearrangement joins TRBV10-1 to TRBJ2-7, with 9 bases aligning to TRBD2. CDR1 WNHNN and CDR2 SYGVQD come from the germline V gene (reference sequence). CDR3 length equals 15 residues. After removal of 3 bases from V and 1 base from J, the junction contained 4 bases not matched to a gene. The CDR3 sequence: CASSERAGGSYEQYF. CDR3 sequence (DNA): TGCGCCAGCAGTGAACGGGCGGGAGGGTCCTACGAGCAGTACTTC.

V usage is TRBV9 and J usage is TRBJ2-2; no reliable D call. CDR1 and CDR2 from the germline V gene are SGDLS and YYNGEE. The V and J ends lost 2 bases and 7 bases respectively, with 6 bases between them. The CDR3 is made up of 12 amino acids. The CDR3 protein is CASSVFRGELFF. For the CDR3, the DNA is TGTGCCAGCAGCGTCTTTCGCGGGGAGCTGTTTTTT.

This chain connects TRBV4-1 to TRBJ1-1, with 8 bases fitting TRBD1. The CDR3 spans 16 residues. With V trimmed by 0 bases and J by 5 bases, 8 bases remained unmatched. Germline-derived CDR1 and CDR2 are MGHRA and YSYEKL. CDR3 in amino acids: CASSQEQRQGKTEAFF. The CDR3 DNA sequence: TGCGCCAGCAGCCAAGAACAGCGACAGGGGAAAACTGAAGCTTTCTTT.

This chain connects TRBV7-2 to TRBJ2-5; tentative D call: TRBD2 (6 bases). The CDR3 runs to 14 residues. Germline V lookup: CDR1 SGHTA, CDR2 FQGNSA. Trimming removed 1 base at V and 9 bases at J, with 15 bases between. The CDR3 region is CASSLEGSPGAQYF. The CDR3 DNA sequence: TGTGCCAGCAGCTTAGAGGGTAGCCCGGGGGCCCAGTACTTC.

The V call is TRBV4-1, the J call TRBJ2-3; TRBD2 matches at 8 bases. This CDR3 is built from 16 residues. The V gene end was trimmed by 2 bases and the J gene end by 0 bases; junction bases not matched to a gene: 4. The V gene's germline CDR1 is MGHRA and CDR2 YSYEKL. The CDR3 DNA follows: TGCGCCAGCAGCCAATCCGGGGGGGCTAGCACAGATACGCAGTATTTT. Its protein is CASSQSGGASTDTQYF.

The chain is built from TRBV6-1 and TRBJ1-5; D is ambiguous. The V end lost 1 base, the J end lost 6 bases, and 7 bases lay between the germline ends. Per germline, CDR1 MNHNS and CDR2 SASEGT. The CDR3 is 13 amino acids. DNA of the CDR3: TGTGCCAGCAGTGAAGAGACAACTCAGCCCCAGCATTTT. Translation gives CASSEETTQPQHF.

J is TRBJ2-7 and V is TRBV6-5; 9 bases align to TRBD1. The CDR3 is 14 amino acids. Trimming took 6 bases from V and 2 from J; bases not matched to a gene: 5. Germline CDR1 MNHEY, CDR2 SVGAGI. This CDR3 reads CASRAGTGPYEQYF. CDR3 in DNA: TGTGCCAGCAGGGCCGGGACAGGGCCCTACGAGCAGTACTTC.

V gene TRBV4-3 combines with J gene TRBJ2-3; maybe TRBD1 (5 bases). The CDR3 sequence is 15 residues long. Trimming shortened V by 0 bases and J by 1 base, and 8 bases separated the two germline ends. Germline V lookup: CDR1 LGHNA, CDR2 YSLEER. CDR3: CASSQEEQGTDTQYF. The DNA for the CDR3 is TGCGCCAGCAGCCAAGAGGAACAGGGCACAGATACGCAGTATTTT.

The chain recombines TRBV7-2 with TRBJ2-1, with 8 positions matching TRBD1. J gave up 9 bases and V 5 bases, and 18 bases lay outside the gene matches. Germline V CDR1 and CDR2: SGHTA, FQGNSA. The CDR3 is 17 amino acids. CDR3 in DNA: TGTGCCAGCAGCCTCCAAGGACAGGGTTTCGGATTAGCTGAGCAGTTCTTC. It codes for CASSLQGQGFGLAEQFF. Complete variable domain (other parts from reference TRBV7-2 and TRBJ2-1): GAGVSQSPSNKVTEKGKDVELRCDPISGHTALYWYRQSLGQGLEFLIYFQGNSAPDKSGLPSDRFSAERTGGSVSTLTIQRTQQEDSAVYLCASSLQGQGFGLAEQFFGPGTRLTVL.

This chain joins TRBV28 and TRBJ2-7; TRBD1 is a possible D gene (6 bases). Germline V gives CDR1 MDHEN, CDR2 SYDVKM. The length of the CDR3 is 15 residues. The V end was cut by 5 bases, the J end by 0 bases, with 14 bases between. CDR3 DNA sequence: TGTGCCAGCAGTCCCCAGGGGAGTCCCTCCTACGAGCAGTACTTC. Translated: CASSPQGSPSYEQYF.

J is TRBJ1-2 and V is TRBV7-2; no reliable D call. The CDR3 has 15 amino acids. Germline V gene data show CDR1 as SGHTA and CDR2 as FQGNSA. The V end lost 3 bases, the J end lost 1 base, and 12 bases lay between the germline ends. The CDR3 sequence is CASSFSAFDNYGYTF. The CDR3, as DNA: TGTGCCAGCAGCTTCTCAGCGTTCGATAACTATGGCTACACCTTC.

The chain couples TRBV30 to TRBJ2-7, with 12 bases identical to TRBD2. Germline lookup yields CDR1 GTSNPN and CDR2 SVGIG (reference sequence). The CDR3 is 13 amino acids. With V trimmed by 5 bases and J by 3 bases, 2 bases remained unmatched. CDR3 sequence (DNA): TGTGCCTGGCGGACTAGCGGGAACTACGAGCAGTACTTC. Amino acid sequence: CAWRTSGNYEQYF.

In this sample, this clone turned up a few times. The chain couples TRBV2 to TRBJ2-3, with 7 bases fitting TRBD2. Germline V gene data show CDR1 as SNHLY and CDR2 as FYNNEI. The J segment lost 0 bases and the V segment lost 8 bases, leaving 11 bases of the junction unmatched. The CDR3 is made up of 16 amino acids. Written as DNA, the CDR3 is TGTGCCAGCCGGGAGGCGAGCGGATGGAGCACAGATACGCAGTATTTT. It codes for CASREASGWSTDTQYF.

This sequence joins TRBV10-1 and TRBJ1-2; D unresolved. Trimming pared 8 bases from V and 8 bases from J, leaving 18 bases between. The CDR3 runs 13 residues. CDR1 is WNHNN and CDR2 is SYGVQD in the germline V gene (reference sequence). CDR3 loop: CASGTGKGGGYTF. In nucleotides, the CDR3 is TGCGCCAGCGGAACCGGGAAGGGCGGAGGCTACACCTTC.

This sequence joins TRBV28 and TRBJ1-2; 10 positions match TRBD1. This CDR3 contains 16 residues. V lost 0 bases to trimming and J lost 8 bases; unmatched junction nucleotides: 9. Germline CDR1 MDHEN, CDR2 SYDVKM. Here the CDR3 DNA reads TGTGCCAGCAGTTTATGGACAGGGGGCGTTCGCGGGGGCTACACCTTC. It codes for CASSLWTGGVRGGYTF.

The rearrangement links TRBV9 to TRBJ2-3; TRBD2 might be the D (5 bases). Germline CDR1 reads SGDLS; CDR2 reads YYNGEE. CDR3 length: 16 amino acids. V lost 0 bases and J 1 base, leaving 12 bases between the germline ends. CDR3 residues: CASSVGVPGGTDTQYF. The CDR3 bases are TGTGCCAGCAGCGTAGGGGTCCCCGGGGGCACAGATACGCAGTATTTT.

The J gene is TRBJ2-3, the V gene TRBV6-5; 9 bases are shared with TRBD2. The germline gives CDR1 MNHEY, CDR2 SVGAGI. The J segment lost 9 bases and the V segment lost 2 bases, leaving 9 bases of the junction unmatched. This CDR3 comprises 15 residues. CDR3 protein: CASSYGTGTSGTQYF. The DNA for the CDR3 is TGTGCCAGCAGTTACGGGACGGGTACTAGCGGGACGCAGTATTTT.

The rearrangement joins TRBV28 to TRBJ2-3; D unclear. CDR1 is MDHEN and CDR2 is SYDVKM in the germline V gene. The CDR3 loop spans 12 amino acids. Trimming left V 4 bases short and J 12 bases short, with 14 bases between. This CDR3 is CASSYPQSQQYF. CDR3 in DNA: TGTGCCAGCAGTTACCCACAGTCCCAACAGTATTTT.